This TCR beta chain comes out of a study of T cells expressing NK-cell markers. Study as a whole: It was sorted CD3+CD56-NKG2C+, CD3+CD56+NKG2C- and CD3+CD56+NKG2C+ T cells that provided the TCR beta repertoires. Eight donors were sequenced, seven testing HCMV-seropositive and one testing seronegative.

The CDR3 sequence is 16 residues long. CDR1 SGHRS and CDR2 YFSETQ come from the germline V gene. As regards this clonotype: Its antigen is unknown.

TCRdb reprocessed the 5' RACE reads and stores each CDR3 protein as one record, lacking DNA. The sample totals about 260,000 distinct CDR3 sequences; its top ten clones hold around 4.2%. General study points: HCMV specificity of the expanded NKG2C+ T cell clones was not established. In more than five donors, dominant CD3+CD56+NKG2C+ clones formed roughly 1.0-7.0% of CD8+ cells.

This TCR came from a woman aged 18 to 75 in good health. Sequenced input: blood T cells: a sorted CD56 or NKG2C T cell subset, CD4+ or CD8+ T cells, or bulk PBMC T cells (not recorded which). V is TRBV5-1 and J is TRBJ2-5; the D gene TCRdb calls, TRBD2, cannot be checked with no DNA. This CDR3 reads CASSRRLAGRQETQYF.